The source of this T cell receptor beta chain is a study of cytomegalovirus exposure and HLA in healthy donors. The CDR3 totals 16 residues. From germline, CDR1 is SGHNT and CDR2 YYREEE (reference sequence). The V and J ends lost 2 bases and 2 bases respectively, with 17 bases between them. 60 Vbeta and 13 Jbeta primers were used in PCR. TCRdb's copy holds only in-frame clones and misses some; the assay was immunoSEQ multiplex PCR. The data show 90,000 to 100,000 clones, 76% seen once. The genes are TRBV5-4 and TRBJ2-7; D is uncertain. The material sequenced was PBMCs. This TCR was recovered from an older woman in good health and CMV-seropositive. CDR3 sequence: CASSFTSLFHPYEQYF. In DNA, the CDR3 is TGTGCCAGCAGCTTCACGTCACTTTTCCACCCCTACGAGCAGTACTTC.